Included here is one TCR beta chain sequence, with context. The sample comes from a study of OX40 agonist ivuxolimab in advanced cancers. Libraries were prepared by immunoSEQ multiplex PCR; TCRdb keeps only in-frame clonotypes and omits some of them. The sample yields about 73,000 clones, around 86% seen once. Germline values: CDR1 MDHEN, CDR2 SYDVKM. This CDR3 has 14 amino acids. Trimming removed 4 bases at V and 0 bases at J, with 9 bases between. Sequencing was performed on CD4+ or CD8+ T cells sorted from blood, taken in a trial of the OX40 agonist ivuxolimab. The chain links TRBV28 to TRBJ2-5; D remains ambiguous. The receptor was derived from an adult with an advanced solid tumor such as melanoma, head and neck, liver or kidney cancer. For the CDR3, the DNA is TGTGCCAGCAGTTCCCCAGGTTACCAAGAGACCCAGTACTTC. This encodes CASSSPGYQETQYF.